What follows is one TCR beta chain and its context. Antigen: not known. The CDR3 is 13 residues long. The V gene's germline CDR1 is SGHTA and CDR2 FQGTGA. V lost 1 base, J lost 8 bases, and 2 bases stayed unmatched. This record comes from a study of identical twins. Study conclusions and caveats: For cord blood, abundant beta clonotypes had fewer insertions, unlike memory repertoires, which showed none. There is a chance that invariant MAIT and iNKT cells partially muddied zero-insertion analyses.

Template switching introduced a universal primer site, and the cDNA bore unique molecular identifiers. TCRdb ran MiXCR on the 5' RACE reads and lists one entry per CDR3 protein. This sample has around 250,000 distinct CDR3 sequences; roughly 13% occur once, and the top ten carry more than 3.5%. Every one of the donors was a healthy Caucasian. The same specimen was also included in a second study, on yellow fever vaccine responses in identical twins.

J is TRBJ1-1 and V is TRBV7-3; 9 positions agree with TRBD1. Material: memory (CD45RO+) T cells sorted from blood. The TCR originated in a woman younger than 35 in good health. CDR3 region: CASSLKQGAEAFF. In nucleotides, the CDR3 is TGTGCCAGCAGCTTAAAACAGGGGGCAGAAGCTTTCTTT.